One and the same sample provided the 9 T cell receptor beta chains below, sequenced in a study of T cells after yellow fever vaccination. TCRdb reprocessed the 5' RACE reads with MiXCR, giving one entry per CDR3 protein. The table has around 610,000 distinct CDR3 sequences, approximately 12% seen once. Source: PBMCs, taken on the day of the yellow fever booster vaccination. These TCRs come from a man aged 25 to 40 who received the YFV17D yellow fever vaccine.

The chain couples TRBV12-3 or TRBV12-4 to TRBJ2-1, with D unresolved. The CDR3 consists of 16 residues. The ends were cut back, 7 bases at V and 9 bases at J, with 25 bases in the middle. The CDR3 spells CASTSSSTAGEGEQFF. The CDR3 DNA reads TGTGCCAGCACCAGCAGTAGTACAGCCGGAGAAGGTGAGCAGTTCTTC.

The chain joins TRBV19 to TRBJ2-7; 7 bases fit TRBD2. Per germline, CDR1 LNHDA and CDR2 SQIVND (reference sequence). CDR3 length equals 16 residues. Trimming took 4 bases from V and 2 from J; bases not matched to a gene: 11. The CDR3 reads CASSNPGASGTYEQYF. In DNA, the CDR3 is TGTGCCAGTAGTAACCCCGGGGCTAGCGGAACCTACGAGCAGTACTTC.

The V call is TRBV5-1, the J call TRBJ2-3; 15 nucleotides align to TRBD2. CDR1 SGHRS and CDR2 YFSETQ come from the germline V gene. With 4 bases clipped from V and 4 bases from J, the junction kept 4 bases outside the gene matches. The CDR3 is 16 residues long. DNA of the CDR3: TGCGCCAGCAGCGAGGGACTAGCGGGAGGCTCAGATACGCAGTATTTT. Amino acids: CASSEGLAGGSDTQYF.

V is TRBV11-2 and J is TRBJ1-5; no definite D call. This CDR3 spans 15 amino acids. V was clipped by 2 bases and J by 4 bases, with 12 bases between them. CDR1 is SGHAT and CDR2 is FQNNGV in the germline V gene. The CDR3 loop is CASSLSASENQPQHF. CDR3 DNA sequence: TGTGCCAGCAGCTTATCTGCCAGCGAGAATCAGCCCCAGCATTTT. The full variable domain, rest sourced from reference TRBV11-2 and TRBJ1-5, is EAGVAQSPRYKIIEKRQSVAFWCNPISGHATLYWYQQILGQGPKLLIQFQNNGVVDDSQLPKDRFSAERLKGVDSTLKIQPAKLEDSAVYLCASSLSASENQPQHFGDGTRLSIL.

This clonotype was observed a few times. The CDR3 is CASSQDLGRLDYEQYF. CDR3 nucleotide sequence: TGCGCCAGCAGCCAAGATTTAGGCCGCTTAGACTACGAGCAGTACTTC. The chain couples TRBV4-3 to TRBJ2-7; no clear D gene. V was pared by 0 bases and J by 3 bases, with 15 bases between. CDR3 length: 16 amino acids. Germline-derived CDR1 and CDR2 are LGHNA and YSLEER.

This clonotype was detected a few times. The J gene is TRBJ2-5, the V gene TRBV4-3; the match to TRBD2 covers 15 bases. Germline assignment: CDR1 LGHNA and CDR2 YSLEER. The CDR3 extends over 18 amino acids. V lost 0 bases and J lost 7; bases outside the gene matches: 9. DNA of the CDR3: TGCGCCAGCAGCCAAGAAGGCCCCCGGGGACTAGCGGGAGGGACCCAGTACTTC. This gives the protein CASSQEGPRGLAGGTQYF.

The sample holds a few counts of this clonotype. The rearrangement links TRBV6-1 to TRBJ1-6, with 7 bases aligning to TRBD1. The germline gives CDR1 MNHNS, CDR2 SASEGT. J was trimmed by 7 bases and V by 11 bases; bases with no gene match: 14. The CDR3 covers 15 residues. The CDR3 loop is CAGTSQGGLNSPLHF. CDR3 coding DNA: TGTGCCGGGACATCCCAAGGGGGCCTCAATTCACCCCTCCACTTT.

The table lists this clonotype with a few counts. This sequence joins TRBV18 and TRBJ2-5; D gene uncertain. From germline, CDR1 is KGHSH and CDR2 LQKENI. The CDR3 consists of 15 residues. The V and J ends lost 2 bases and 2 bases respectively, with 12 bases between them. CDR3 nucleotide sequence: TGTGCCAGCTCACCAAGGGTAGACCCACAAGAGACCCAGTACTTC. Its protein is CASSPRVDPQETQYF.

The V gene is TRBV5-4, the J gene TRBJ2-7; D gene uncertain. Trimming removed 4 bases from V and 2 bases from J, with 13 bases in between. The CDR3 has 14 amino acids. Germline lookup yields CDR1 SGHNT and CDR2 YYREEE (reference sequence). The CDR3 coding sequence is TGTGCCAGCAGCCCAGAGTCGAGAGCCTACGAGCAGTACTTC. Translated, it gives CASSPESRAYEQYF.